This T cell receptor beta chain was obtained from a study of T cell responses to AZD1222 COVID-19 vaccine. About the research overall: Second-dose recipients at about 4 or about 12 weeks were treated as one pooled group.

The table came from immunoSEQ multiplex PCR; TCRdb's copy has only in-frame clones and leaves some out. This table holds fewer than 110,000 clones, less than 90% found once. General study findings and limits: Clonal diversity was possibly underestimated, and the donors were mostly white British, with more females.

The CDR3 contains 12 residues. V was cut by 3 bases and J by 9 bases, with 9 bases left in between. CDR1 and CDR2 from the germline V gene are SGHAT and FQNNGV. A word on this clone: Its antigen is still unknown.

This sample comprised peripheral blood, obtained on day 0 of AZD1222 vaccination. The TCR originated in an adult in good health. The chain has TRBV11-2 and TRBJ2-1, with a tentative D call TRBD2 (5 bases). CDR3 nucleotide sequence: TGTGCCAGCAGCTTCCCACGGGGTGAGCAGTTCTTC. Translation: CASSFPRGEQFF.